The TCR beta chain described here comes from a study of prognosis after radiotherapy for stage I lung cancer. Amplicons of TCR beta CDR3 were generated from genomic DNA by two-round multiplex PCR. Primers targeting each individual TRBV and TRBJ gene were applied in first-round PCR. TCRdb analysed the multiplex PCR reads with MiXCR anew, one entry per CDR3 protein. Seen here are around 30,000 distinct CDR3 sequences, roughly a third observed once, and the top ten hold roughly 15%. This clonotype was seen only once. Deletions cut 2 bases from V and 4 bases from J, with 7 bases between. From germline, CDR1 is KGHSH and CDR2 LQKENI. CDR3 length: 13 residues.

This TCR derives from a donor aged 50 or older with non-small cell lung cancer. Specimen: PBMCs, collected before or after stereotactic body radiation therapy (not recorded which). The J gene is TRBJ2-3, the V gene TRBV18; D is ambiguous. The CDR3 loop reads CASSPTVADTQYF. CDR3 coding DNA: TGTGCCAGCTCACCAACCGTCGCAGATACGCAGTATTTT.